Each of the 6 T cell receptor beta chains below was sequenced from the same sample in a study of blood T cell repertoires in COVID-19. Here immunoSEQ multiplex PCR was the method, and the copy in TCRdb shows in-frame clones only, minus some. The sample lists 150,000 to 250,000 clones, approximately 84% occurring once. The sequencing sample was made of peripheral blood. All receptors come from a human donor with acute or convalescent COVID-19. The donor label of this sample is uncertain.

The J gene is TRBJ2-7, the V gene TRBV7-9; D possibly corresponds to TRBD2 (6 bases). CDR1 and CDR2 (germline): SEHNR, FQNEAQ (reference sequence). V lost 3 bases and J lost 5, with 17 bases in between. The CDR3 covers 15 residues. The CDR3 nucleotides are TGTGCCAGCAGCTTTTTTAGCGGCGTGGTAGACGAGCAGTACTTC. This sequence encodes CASSFFSGVVDEQYF. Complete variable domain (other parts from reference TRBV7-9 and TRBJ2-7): DTGVSQNPRHKITKRGQNVTFRCDPISEHNRLYWYRQTLGQGPEFLTYFQNEAQLEKSRLLSDRFSAERPKGSFSTLEIQRTEQGDSAMYLCASSFFSGVVDEQYFGPGTRLTVT.

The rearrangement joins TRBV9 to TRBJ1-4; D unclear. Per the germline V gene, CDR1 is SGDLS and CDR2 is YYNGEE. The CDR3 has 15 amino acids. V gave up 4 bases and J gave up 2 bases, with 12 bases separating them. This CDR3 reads CASSPDAGTNEKLFF. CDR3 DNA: TGTGCCAGCAGCCCAGACGCGGGGACTAATGAAAAACTGTTTTTT.

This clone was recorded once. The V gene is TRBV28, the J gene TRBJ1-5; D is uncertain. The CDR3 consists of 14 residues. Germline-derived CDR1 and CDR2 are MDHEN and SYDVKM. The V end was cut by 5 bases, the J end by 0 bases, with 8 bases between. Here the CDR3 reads CASSPYSSNQPQHF. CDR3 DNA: TGTGCCAGCAGTCCTTACAGTAGCAATCAGCCCCAGCATTTT.

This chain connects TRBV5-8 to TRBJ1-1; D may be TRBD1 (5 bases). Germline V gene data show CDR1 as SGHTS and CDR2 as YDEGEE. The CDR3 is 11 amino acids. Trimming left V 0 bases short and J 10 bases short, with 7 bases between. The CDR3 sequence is CASSLAGGAFF. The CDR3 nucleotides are TGTGCCAGCAGCTTGGCGGGGGGAGCTTTCTTT.

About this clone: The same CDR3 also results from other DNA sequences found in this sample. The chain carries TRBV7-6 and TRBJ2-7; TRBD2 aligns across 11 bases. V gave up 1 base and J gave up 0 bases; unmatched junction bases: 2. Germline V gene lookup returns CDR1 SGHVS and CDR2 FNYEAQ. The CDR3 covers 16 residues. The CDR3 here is CASSLDSGRASYEQYF. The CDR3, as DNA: TGTGCCAGCAGCTTAGATAGCGGGAGGGCCTCCTACGAGCAGTACTTC.

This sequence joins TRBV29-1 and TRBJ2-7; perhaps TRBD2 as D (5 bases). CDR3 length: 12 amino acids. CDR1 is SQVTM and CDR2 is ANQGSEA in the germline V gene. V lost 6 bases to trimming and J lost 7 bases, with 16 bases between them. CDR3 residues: CSVTRGLGEQYF. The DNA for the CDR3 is TGCAGCGTAACTAGAGGTTTGGGAGAGCAGTACTTC.